This T cell receptor (beta chain) emerged from a study of blood T cells in healthy people across ages. There are 16 residues in the CDR3. The J segment lost 5 bases and the V segment lost 2 bases, leaving 8 bases of the junction unmatched. Germline CDR1 reads KGHSH; CDR2 reads LQKENI. Next came a second PCR, run for about 6 to 12 cycles, which used a sample-barcoded 5' primer along with a J-beta primer mix. A single record per CDR3 protein comes from TCRdb applying MiXCR to the 5' RACE reads. The table has just over 800,000 distinct CDR3 sequences, 62% seen once; the top ten hold roughly a quarter. Peripheral blood samples of about 10 milliliters were drawn from each donor.

This clonotype was sampled from a man aged 30-40 years in good health. Sequencing used blood. The J gene is TRBJ2-1, the V gene TRBV18; 8 bases fit TRBD2. CDR3 coding DNA: TGTGCCAGCTCACCAAATTTGGCGGGGGGCAACAATGAGCAGTTCTTC. As protein: CASSPNLAGGNNEQFF.